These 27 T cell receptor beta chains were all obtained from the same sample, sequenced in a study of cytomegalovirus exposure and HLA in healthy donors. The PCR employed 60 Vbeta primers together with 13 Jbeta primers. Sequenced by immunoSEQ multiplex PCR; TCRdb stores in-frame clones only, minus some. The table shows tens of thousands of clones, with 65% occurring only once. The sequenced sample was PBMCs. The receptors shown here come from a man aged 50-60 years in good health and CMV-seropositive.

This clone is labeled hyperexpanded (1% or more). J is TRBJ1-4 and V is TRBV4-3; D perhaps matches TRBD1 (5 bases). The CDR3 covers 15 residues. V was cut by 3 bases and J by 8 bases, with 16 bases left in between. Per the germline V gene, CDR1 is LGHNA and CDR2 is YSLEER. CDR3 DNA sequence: TGCGCCAGCAGCCAGGGTCGCAACCGGGGGGAAAAACTGTTTTTT. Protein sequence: CASSQGRNRGEKLFF.

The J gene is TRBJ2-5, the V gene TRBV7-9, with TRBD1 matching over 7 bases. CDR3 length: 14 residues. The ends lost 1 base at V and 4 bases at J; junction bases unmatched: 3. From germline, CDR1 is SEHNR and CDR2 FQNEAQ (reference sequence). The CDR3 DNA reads TGTGCCAGCAGCTTAGGGACAGGCATAGAGACCCAGTACTTC. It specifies CASSLGTGIETQYF.

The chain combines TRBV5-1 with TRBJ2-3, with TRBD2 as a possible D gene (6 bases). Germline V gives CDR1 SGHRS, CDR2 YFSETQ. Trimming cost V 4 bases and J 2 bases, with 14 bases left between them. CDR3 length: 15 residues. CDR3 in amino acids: CASSTSGGYTDTQYF. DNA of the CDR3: TGCGCCAGCAGCACCTCCGGGGGATACACAGATACGCAGTATTTT.

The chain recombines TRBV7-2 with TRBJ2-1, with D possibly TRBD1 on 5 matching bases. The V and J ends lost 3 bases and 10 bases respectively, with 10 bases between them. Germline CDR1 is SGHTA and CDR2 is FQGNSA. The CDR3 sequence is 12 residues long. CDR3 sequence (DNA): TGTGCCAGCAGCTTGGACACGAAGGAGCAGTTCTTC. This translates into CASSLDTKEQFF. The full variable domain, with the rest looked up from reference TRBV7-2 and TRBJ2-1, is GAGVSQSPSNKVTEKGKDVELRCDPISGHTALYWYRQSLGQGLEFLIYFQGNSAPDKSGLPSDRFSAERTGGSVSTLTIQRTQQEDSAVYLCASSLDTKEQFFGPGTRLTVL.

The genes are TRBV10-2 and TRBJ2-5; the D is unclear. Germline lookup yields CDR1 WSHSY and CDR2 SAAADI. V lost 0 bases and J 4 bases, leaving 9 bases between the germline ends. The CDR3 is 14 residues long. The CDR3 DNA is TGCGCCAGCAGTGAGTCCCAGATCTTAGAGACCCAGTACTTC. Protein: CASSESQILETQYF.

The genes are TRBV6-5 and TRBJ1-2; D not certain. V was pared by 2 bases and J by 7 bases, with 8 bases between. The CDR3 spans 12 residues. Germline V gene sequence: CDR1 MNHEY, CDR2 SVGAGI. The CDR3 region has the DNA TGTGCCAGCAGTTACCCGGGAAGTGGCTACACCTTC. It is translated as CASSYPGSGYTF.

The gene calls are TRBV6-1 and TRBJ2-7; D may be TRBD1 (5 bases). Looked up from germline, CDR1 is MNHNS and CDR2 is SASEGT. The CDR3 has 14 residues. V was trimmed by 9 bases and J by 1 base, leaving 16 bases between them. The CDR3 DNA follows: TGTGCCAGTTCCCTGACAGTTCCTTCCTACGAGCAGTACTTC. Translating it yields CASSLTVPSYEQYF.

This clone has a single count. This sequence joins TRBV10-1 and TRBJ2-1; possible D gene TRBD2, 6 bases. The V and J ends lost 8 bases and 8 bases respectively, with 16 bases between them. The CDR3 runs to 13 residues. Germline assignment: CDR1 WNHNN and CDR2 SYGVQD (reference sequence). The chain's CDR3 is CASSHNSGDEQFF. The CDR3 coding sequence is TGCGCCAGCTCCCATAATAGCGGCGATGAGCAGTTCTTC.

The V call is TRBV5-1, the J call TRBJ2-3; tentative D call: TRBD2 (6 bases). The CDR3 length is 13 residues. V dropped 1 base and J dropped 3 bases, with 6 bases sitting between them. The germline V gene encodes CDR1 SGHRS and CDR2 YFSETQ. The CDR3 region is CASSLSGTDTQYF. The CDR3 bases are TGCGCCAGCAGCTTGAGCGGGACAGATACGCAGTATTTT.

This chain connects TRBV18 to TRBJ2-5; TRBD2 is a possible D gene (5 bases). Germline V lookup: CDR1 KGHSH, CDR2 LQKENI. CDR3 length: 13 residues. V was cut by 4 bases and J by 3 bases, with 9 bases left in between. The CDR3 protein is CASSLDYKETQYF. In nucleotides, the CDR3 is TGTGCCAGCTCACTAGACTACAAAGAGACCCAGTACTTC.

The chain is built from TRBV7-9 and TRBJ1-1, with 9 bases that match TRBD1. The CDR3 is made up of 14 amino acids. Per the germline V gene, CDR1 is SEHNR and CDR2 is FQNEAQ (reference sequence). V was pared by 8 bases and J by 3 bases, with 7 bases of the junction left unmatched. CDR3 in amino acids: CASQFDRGDTEAFF. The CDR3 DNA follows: TGTGCCAGCCAATTCGACAGGGGGGACACTGAAGCTTTCTTT.

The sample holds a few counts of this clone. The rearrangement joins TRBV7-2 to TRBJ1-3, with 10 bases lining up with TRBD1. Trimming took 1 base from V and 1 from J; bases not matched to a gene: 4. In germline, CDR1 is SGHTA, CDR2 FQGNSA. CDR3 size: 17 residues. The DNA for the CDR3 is TGTGCCAGCAGCTTAGGGGGACAGGGGATTTCTGGAAACACCATATATTTT. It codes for CASSLGGQGISGNTIYF.

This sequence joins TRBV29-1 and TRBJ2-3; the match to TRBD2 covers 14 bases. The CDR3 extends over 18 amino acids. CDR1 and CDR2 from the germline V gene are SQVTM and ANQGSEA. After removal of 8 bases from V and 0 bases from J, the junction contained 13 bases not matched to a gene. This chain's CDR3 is CSFTRGTSGGLSTDTQYF. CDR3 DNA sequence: TGCAGCTTTACCCGGGGGACTAGCGGGGGACTAAGCACAGATACGCAGTATTTT.

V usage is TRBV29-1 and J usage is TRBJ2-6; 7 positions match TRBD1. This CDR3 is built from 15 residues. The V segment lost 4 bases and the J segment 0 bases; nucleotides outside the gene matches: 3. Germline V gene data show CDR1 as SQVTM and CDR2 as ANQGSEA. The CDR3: CSVAGQISGANVLTF. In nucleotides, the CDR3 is TGCAGCGTTGCGGGACAGATCTCTGGGGCCAACGTCCTGACTTTC.

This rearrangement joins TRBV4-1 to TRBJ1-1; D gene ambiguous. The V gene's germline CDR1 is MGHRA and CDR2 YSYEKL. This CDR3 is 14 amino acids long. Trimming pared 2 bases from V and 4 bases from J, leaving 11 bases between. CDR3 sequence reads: CASSQPGRATEAFF. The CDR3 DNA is TGCGCCAGCAGCCAACCTGGGAGGGCCACTGAAGCTTTCTTT.

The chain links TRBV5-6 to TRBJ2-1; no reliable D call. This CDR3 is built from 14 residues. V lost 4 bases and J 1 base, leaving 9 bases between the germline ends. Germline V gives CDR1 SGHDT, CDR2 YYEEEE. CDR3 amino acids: CASSRSASYNEQFF. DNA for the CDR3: TGTGCCAGCAGCCGAAGCGCGTCCTACAATGAGCAGTTCTTC.

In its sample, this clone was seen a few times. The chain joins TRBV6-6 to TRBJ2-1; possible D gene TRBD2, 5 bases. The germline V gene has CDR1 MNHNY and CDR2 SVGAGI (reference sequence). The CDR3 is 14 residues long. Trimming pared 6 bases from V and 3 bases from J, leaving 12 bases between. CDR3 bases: TGTGCCAGCAGCATGGACTTAATCTACAATGAGCAGTTCTTC. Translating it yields CASSMDLIYNEQFF.

Here the CDR3 reads CASSFGVKEGYTF. CDR3 nucleotides: TGTGCCAGCAGCTTCGGGGTCAAGGAAGGCTACACCTTC. The genes are TRBV5-6 and TRBJ1-2; D is ambiguous. The CDR3 is 13 residues long. V dropped 2 bases and J dropped 8 bases, with 13 bases sitting between them. Germline CDR1 SGHDT, CDR2 YYEEEE.

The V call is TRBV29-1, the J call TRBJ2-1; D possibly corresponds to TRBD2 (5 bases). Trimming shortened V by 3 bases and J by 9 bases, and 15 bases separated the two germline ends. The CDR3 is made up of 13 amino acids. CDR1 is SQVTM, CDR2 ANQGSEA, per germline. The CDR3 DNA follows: TGCAGCGTTGAGGTAGCGCCCCGCCGTGAGCAGTTCTTC. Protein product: CSVEVAPRREQFF.

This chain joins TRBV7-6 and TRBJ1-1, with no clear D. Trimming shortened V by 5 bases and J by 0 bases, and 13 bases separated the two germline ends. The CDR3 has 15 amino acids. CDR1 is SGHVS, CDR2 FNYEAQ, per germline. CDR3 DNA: TGTGCCAGCAGCCCCGATTGGGCCGTGAACACTGAAGCTTTCTTT. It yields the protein CASSPDWAVNTEAFF.

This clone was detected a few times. As DNA, the CDR3 is TGCGCCAGCAGAACAGCGGGAGGAGACAATGAGCAGTTCTTC. Translation: CASRTAGGDNEQFF. The rearrangement links TRBV5-1 to TRBJ2-1, with TRBD2 matching over 9 bases. Losses at the gene ends were 5 bases for V and 5 bases for J; bases not matched to a gene: 5. Germline CDR1 SGHRS, CDR2 YFSETQ. The CDR3 runs 14 residues.

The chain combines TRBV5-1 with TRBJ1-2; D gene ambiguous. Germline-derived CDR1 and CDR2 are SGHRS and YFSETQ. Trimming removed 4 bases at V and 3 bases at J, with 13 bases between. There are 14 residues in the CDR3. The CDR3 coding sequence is TGCGCCAGCAGCCCGGGATGGTACTACTATGGCTACACCTTC. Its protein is CASSPGWYYYGYTF.

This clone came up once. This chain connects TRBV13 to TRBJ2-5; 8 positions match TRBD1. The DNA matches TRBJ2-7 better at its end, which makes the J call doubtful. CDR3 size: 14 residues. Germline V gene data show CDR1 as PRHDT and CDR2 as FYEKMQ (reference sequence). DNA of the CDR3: TGTGCCAGCAGCCCCTACAGGGGGTCCCACGAGCAGTACTTC. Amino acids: CASSPYRGSHEQYF.

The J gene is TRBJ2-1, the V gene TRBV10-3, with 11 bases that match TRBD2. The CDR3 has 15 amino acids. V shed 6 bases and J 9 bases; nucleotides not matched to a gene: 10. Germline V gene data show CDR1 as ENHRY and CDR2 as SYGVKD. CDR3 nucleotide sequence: TGTGCCATCAGGGCGGGACTAGCGGAACTGGGTGAGCAGTTCTTC. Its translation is CAIRAGLAELGEQFF.

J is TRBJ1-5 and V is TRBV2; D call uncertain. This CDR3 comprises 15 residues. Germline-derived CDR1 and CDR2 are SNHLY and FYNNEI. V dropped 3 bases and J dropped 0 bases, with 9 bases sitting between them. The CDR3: CASSDTAHSNQPQHF. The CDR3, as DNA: TGTGCCAGCAGTGATACAGCTCATAGCAATCAGCCCCAGCATTTT. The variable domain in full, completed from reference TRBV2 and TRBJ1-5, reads EPEVTQTPSHQVTQMGQEVILRCVPISNHLYFYWYRQILGQKVEFLVSFYNNEISEKSEIFDDQFSVERPDGSNFTLKIRSTKLEDSAMYFCASSDTAHSNQPQHFGDGTRLSIL.

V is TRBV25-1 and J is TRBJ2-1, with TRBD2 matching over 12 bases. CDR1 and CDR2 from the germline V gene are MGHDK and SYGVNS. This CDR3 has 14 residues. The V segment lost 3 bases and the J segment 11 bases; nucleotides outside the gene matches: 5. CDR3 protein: CASSDRLAGGKQFF. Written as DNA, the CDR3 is TGTGCCAGCAGTGATAGGCTAGCGGGGGGGAAGCAGTTCTTC.

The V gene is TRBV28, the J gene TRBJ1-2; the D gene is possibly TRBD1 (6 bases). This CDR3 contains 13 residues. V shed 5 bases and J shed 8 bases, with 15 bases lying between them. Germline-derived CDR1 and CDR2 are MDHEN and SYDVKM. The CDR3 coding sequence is TGTGCCAGCAGTCTACGGACAGCAGGAGGCTACACCTTC. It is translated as CASSLRTAGGYTF.